The 7 T cell receptor beta chains in this list originate from one sample, sequenced in a study of T-cell memory formation after mild COVID-19 (dated by TCRdb to the early 2020s). Receptor amplification or capture employed 5' RACE. The sample was run on an Illumina NovaSeq 6000. Using fastp trimming at Q25 and MiXCR clonotype assembly, TCRdb reanalyzed the public sequencing data and kept in-frame beta chains. Entries that share a CDR3 protein sequence are merged under the most common genes and DNA. The sample has 200,000 to 250,000 distinct CDR3 sequences on record, 9.4% of them singletons. The ten biggest clones cover 20% to 25% of the sample. Sample: PBMCs or a T cell subset sorted from them (not recorded which). The receptors come from a man aged 18 to 29 who had mild COVID-19 (a few samples of this study predate the infection). The sample titles of this study are shuffled in the database, so cell type and time point are left out; the donor was told from shared clones.

In its sample, this clonotype was seen a few times. This chain connects TRBV5-6 to TRBJ2-3, with a weak D call TRBD2 (6 bases). This CDR3 has 15 residues. From germline, CDR1 is SGHDT and CDR2 YYEEEE. V was pared by 3 bases and J by 7 bases, with 18 bases between. The CDR3 DNA reads TGTGCCAGCAGCTCAACGTTGGCGGGGCTGAATACGCAGTATTTT. It yields the protein CASSSTLAGLNTQYF. Full variable domain (rest looked up from reference TRBV5-6 and TRBJ2-3): DAGVTQSPTHLIKTRGQQVTLRCSPKSGHDTVSWYQQALGQGPQFIFQYYEEEERQRGNFPDRFSGHQFPNYSSELNVNALLLGDSALYLCASSSTLAGLNTQYFGPGTRLTVL.

The chain combines TRBV5-1 with TRBJ1-2; the match to TRBD1 covers 7 bases. With 4 bases clipped from V and 4 bases from J, the junction kept 7 bases outside the gene matches. The CDR3 is made up of 14 amino acids. Germline-derived CDR1 and CDR2 are SGHRS and YFSETQ. The CDR3 sequence is CASSQGKGAYGYTF. CDR3 in DNA: TGCGCCAGCAGCCAGGGAAAGGGGGCCTATGGCTACACCTTC.

CDR3 protein: CASSQDLGWPRNEQFF. CDR3 coding DNA: TGTGCCAGCAGCCAAGATCTAGGGTGGCCCCGCAATGAGCAGTTCTTC. The chain recombines TRBV3-1 with TRBJ2-1; D is unresolved. The V end lost 0 bases, the J end lost 6 bases, and 15 bases lay between the germline ends. Germline V CDR1 and CDR2: LGHDT, YNNKEL (reference sequence). The CDR3 sequence is 16 residues long.

CDR3 amino acids: CASSLRNNQPQHF. In DNA form, the CDR3 reads TGTGCCAGCAGTCTCCGGAACAATCAGCCCCAGCATTTT. The rearrangement joins TRBV6-2 or TRBV6-3 to TRBJ1-5; the D is unclear. Germline loops: CDR1 MNHEY, CDR2 SVGEGT. The V and J ends lost 5 bases and 3 bases respectively, with 8 bases between them. The CDR3 loop spans 13 amino acids.

This chain uses TRBV7-2 with TRBJ2-2; D possibly uses TRBD1 or TRBD2 (7 bases each). V was clipped by 3 bases and J by 8 bases, with 25 bases between them. The germline V gene encodes CDR1 SGHTA and CDR2 FQGNSA. The CDR3 is 18 amino acids. CDR3 coding DNA: TGTGCCAGCAGCTTCCCAGGGCAGGGAGGGGGCCTATTTGGGGAGCTGTTTTTT. This gives the protein CASSFPGQGGGLFGELFF.

This chain joins TRBV4-2 and TRBJ1-4; weak D call: TRBD1 (5 bases). The CDR3 totals 16 residues. CDR1 LGHNA and CDR2 YNFKEQ come from the germline V gene. Trimming left V 2 bases short and J 7 bases short, with 17 bases between. Here the CDR3 DNA reads TGTGCCAGCAGCCAAATGGGCCCGGGACGAGGTGAAAAACTGTTTTTT. Translated, it gives CASSQMGPGRGEKLFF.

V is TRBV7-2 and J is TRBJ1-1, with TRBD1 matching 9 bases. This CDR3 comprises 16 residues. Germline V CDR1 and CDR2: SGHTA, FQGNSA. J gave up 4 bases and V 6 bases, and 12 bases lay outside the gene matches. CDR3 in DNA: TGTGCCAGCAGAGATAGCTACAGGGGGCGCGGCACTGAAGCTTTCTTT. This gives the protein CASRDSYRGRGTEAFF.